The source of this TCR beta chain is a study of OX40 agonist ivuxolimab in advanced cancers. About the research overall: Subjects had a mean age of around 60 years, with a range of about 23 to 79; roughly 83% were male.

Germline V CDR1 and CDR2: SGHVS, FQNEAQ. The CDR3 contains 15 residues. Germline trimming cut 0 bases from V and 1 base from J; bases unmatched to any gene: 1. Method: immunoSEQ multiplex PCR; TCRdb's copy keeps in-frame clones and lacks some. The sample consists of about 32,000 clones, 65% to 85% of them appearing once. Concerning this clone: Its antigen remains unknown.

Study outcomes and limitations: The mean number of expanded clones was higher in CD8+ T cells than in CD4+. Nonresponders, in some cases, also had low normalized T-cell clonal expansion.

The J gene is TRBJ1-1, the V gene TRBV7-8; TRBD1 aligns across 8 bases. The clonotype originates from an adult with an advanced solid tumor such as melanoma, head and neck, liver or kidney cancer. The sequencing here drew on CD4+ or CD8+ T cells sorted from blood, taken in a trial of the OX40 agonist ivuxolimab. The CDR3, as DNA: TGTGCCAGCAGCTTAGCTGACAGGGGGAACACTGAAGCTTTCTTT. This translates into CASSLADRGNTEAFF.